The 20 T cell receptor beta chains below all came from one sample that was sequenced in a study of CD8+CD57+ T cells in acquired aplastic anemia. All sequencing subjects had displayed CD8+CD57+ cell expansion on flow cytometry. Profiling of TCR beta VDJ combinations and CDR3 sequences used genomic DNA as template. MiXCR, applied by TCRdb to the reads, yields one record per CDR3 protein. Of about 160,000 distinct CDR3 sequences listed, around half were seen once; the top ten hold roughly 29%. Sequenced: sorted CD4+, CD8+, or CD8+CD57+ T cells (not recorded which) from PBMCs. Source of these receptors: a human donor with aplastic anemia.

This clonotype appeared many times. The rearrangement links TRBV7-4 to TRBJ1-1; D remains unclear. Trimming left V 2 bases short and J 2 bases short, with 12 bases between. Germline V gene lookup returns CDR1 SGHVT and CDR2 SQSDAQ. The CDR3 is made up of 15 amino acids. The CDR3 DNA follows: TGTGCCAGCAGCTTATTTATCTTAGGAAACACTGAAGCTTTCTTT. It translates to CASSLFILGNTEAFF.

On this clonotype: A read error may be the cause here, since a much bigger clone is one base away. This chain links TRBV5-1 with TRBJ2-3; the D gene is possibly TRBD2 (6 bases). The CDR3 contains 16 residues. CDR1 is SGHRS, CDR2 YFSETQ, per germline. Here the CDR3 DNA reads TGCGTCAGCAGCCAGGACTCGGGACTTCTCACAGATACGCAGTATTTT. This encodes CVSSQDSGLLTDTQYF.

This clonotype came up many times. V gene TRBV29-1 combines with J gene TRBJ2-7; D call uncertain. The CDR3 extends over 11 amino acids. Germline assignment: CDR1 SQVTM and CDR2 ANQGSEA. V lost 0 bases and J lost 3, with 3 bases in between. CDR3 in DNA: TGCAGCGTTGAAGACAGCTACGAGCAGTACTTC. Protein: CSVEDSYEQYF.

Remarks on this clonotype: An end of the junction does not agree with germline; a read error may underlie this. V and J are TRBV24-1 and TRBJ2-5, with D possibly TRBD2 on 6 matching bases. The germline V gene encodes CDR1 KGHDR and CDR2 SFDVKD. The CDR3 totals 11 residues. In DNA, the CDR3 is TGTGCCACCAGTGCGGGGGAGATCCAGTACTTC. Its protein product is CATSAGEIQYF.

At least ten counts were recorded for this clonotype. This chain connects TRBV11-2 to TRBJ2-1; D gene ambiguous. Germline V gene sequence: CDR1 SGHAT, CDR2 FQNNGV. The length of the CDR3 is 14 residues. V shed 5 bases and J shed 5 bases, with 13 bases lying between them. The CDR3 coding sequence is TGTGCCAGCAGCCCCGCGGACGCTCACAATGAGCAGTTCTTC. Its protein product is CASSPADAHNEQFF.

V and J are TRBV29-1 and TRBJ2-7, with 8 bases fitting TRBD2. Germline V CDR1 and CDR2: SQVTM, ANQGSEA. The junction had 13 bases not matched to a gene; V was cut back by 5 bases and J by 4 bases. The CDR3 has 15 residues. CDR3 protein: CSVWGSGGRLYEQYF. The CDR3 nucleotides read TGCAGCGTTTGGGGCTCGGGGGGGCGCTTGTACGAGCAGTACTTC.

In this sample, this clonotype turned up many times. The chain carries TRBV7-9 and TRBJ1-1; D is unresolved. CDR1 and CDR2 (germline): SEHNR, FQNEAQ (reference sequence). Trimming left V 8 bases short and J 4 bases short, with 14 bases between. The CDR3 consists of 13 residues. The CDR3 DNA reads TGTGCCAGCGGACCTGAGTTGAGCACTGAAGCTTTCTTT. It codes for CASGPELSTEAFF.

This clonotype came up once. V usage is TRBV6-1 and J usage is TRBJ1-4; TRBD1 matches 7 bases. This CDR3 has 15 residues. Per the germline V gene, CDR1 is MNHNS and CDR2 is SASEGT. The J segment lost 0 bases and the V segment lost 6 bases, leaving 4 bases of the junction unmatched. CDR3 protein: CASSTGDATNEKLFF. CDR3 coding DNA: TGTGCCAGCAGCACAGGGGATGCAACTAATGAAAAACTGTTTTTT.

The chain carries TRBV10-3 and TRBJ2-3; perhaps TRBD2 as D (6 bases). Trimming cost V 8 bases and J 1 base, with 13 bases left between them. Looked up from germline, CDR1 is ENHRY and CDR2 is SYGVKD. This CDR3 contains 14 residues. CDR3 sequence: CAISWRGGTDTQYF. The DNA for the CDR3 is TGTGCCATCTCGTGGCGGGGAGGCACAGATACGCAGTATTTT.

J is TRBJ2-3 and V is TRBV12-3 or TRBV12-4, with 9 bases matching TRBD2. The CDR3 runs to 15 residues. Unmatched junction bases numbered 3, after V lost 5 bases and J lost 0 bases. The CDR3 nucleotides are TGTGCCAGCAGTGGACTAGCGTTTAGCACAGATACGCAGTATTTT. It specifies CASSGLAFSTDTQYF.

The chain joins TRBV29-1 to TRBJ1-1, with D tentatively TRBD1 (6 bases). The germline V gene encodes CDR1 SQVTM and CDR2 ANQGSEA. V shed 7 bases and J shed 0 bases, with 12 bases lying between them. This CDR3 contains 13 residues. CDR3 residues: CSGGGQLNTEAFF. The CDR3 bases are TGCAGCGGGGGCGGACAGTTGAACACTGAAGCTTTCTTT. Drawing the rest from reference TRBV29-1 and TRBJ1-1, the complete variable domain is SAVISQKPSRDICQRGTSLTIQCQVDSQVTMMFWYRQQPGQSLTLIATANQGSEATYESGFVIDKFPISRPNLTFSTLTVSNMSPEDSSIYLCSGGGQLNTEAFFGQGTRLTVV.

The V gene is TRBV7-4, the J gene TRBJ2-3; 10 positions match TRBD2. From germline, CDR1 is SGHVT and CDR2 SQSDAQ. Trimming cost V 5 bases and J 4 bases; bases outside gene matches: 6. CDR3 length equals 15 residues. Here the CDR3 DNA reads TGTGCCAGCAGCCCTAGCGGGAGAGGGGCAGATACGCAGTATTTT. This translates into CASSPSGRGADTQYF.

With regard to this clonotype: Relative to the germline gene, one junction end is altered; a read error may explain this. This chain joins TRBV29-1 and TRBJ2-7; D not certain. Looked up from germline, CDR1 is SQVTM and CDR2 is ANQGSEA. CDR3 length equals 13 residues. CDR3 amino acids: CSVTTVSSYEQYF. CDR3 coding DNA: TGCAGCGTTACTACCGTGAGCTCCTACGAGCAGTACTTT.

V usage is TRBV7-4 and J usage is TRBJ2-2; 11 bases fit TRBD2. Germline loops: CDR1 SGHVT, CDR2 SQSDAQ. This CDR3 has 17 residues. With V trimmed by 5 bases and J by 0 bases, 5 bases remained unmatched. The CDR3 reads CASSPGLAGANTGELFF. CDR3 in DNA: TGTGCCAGCAGCCCCGGACTAGCGGGCGCGAACACCGGGGAGCTGTTTTTT. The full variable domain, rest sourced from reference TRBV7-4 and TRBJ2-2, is GAGVSQSPRYKVAKRGRDVALRCDSISGHVTLYWYRQTLGQGSEVLTYSQSDAQRDKSGRPSGRFSAERPERSVSTLKIQRTEQGDSAVYLCASSPGLAGANTGELFFGEGSRLTVL.

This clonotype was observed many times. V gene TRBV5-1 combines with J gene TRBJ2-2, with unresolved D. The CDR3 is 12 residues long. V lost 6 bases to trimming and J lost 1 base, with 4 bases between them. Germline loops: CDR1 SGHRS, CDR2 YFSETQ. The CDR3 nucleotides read TGCGCCAGCACCGGGAACACCGGGGAGCTGTTTTTT. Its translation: CASTGNTGELFF.

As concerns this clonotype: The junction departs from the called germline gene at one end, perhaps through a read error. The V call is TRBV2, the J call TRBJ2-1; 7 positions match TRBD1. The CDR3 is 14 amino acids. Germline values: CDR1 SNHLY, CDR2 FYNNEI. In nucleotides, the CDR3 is TGTGCCAGCAGTGACGACAGGGTGTATAGTGAGCAGTTCTTT. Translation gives CASSDDRVYSEQFF.

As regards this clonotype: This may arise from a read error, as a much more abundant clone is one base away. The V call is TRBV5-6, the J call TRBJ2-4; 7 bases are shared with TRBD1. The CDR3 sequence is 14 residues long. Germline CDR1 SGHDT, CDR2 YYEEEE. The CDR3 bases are TGTGCCCGCAGCCCCGCGACAGGGCCAAACATTCAGTACTTC. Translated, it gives CARSPATGPNIQYF.

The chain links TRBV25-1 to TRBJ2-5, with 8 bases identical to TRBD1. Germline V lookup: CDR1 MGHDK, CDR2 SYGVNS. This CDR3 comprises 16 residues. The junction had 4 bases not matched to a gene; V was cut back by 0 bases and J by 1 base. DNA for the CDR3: TGTGCCAGCAGTGAATATAACAGGGGGGTCCAAGAGACCCAGTACTTC. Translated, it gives CASSEYNRGVQETQYF.

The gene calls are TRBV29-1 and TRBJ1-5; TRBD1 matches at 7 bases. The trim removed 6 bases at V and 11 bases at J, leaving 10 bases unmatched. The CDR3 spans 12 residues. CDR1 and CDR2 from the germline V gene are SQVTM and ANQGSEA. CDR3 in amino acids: CSVSQGGKAQHF. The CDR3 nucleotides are TGCAGCGTCTCGCAGGGGGGAAAAGCCCAGCATTTT.

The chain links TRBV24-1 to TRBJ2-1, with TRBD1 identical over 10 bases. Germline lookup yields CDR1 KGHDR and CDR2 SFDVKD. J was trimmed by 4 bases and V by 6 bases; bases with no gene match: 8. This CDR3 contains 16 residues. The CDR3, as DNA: TGTGCCACCAGTTCTGGACAGGGGGTCCCTTACAATGAGCAGTTCTTC. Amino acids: CATSSGQGVPYNEQFF.